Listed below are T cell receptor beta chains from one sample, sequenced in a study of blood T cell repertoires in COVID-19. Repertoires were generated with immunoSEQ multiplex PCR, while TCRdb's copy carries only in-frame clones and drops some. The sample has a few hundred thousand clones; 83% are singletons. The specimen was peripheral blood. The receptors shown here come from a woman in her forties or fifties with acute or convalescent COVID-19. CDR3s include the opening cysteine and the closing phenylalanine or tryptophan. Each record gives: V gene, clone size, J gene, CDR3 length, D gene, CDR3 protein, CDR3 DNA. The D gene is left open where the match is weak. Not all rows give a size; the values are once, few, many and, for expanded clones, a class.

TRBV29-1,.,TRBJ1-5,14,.,CSVAIGGTNQPQHF,TGCAGCGTCGCCATAGGAGGGACGAATCAGCCCCAGCATTTT
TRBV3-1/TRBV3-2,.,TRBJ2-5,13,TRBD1,CASSPTGAETQYF,TGTGCCAGCAGTCCGACAGGGGCGGAGACCCAGTACTTC
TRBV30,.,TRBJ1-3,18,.,CAWSLLSSTWTDRNTIYF,TGTGCCTGGAGTCTACTCTCCTCAACATGGACTGATCGAAACACCATATATTTT
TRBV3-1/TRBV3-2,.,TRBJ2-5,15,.,CASSQWGGAQETQYF,TGTGCCAGCAGCCAATGGGGCGGGGCGCAAGAGACCCAGTACTTC
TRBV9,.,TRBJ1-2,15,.,CASSPSLNSNYGYTF,TGTGCCAGCAGCCCGAGCCTGAACTCAAACTATGGCTACACCTTC
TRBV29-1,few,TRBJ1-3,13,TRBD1,CSVGDSLGNTIYF,TGCAGCGTTGGGGACAGTCTAGGAAACACCATATATTTT
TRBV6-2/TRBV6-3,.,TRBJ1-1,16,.,CASSYSPRLSDTEAFF,TGTGCCAGCAGTTACAGCCCTAGGTTGTCGGACACTGAAGCTTTCTTT
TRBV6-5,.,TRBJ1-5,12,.,CASSLQVQPQHF,TGTGCCAGCAGTCTACAGGTCCAGCCCCAGCATTTT
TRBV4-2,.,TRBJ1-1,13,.,CASSQGADTEAFF,TGTGCCAGCAGCCAAGGAGCTGACACTGAAGCTTTCTTT
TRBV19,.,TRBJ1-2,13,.,CASTPSEGYGYTF,TGTGCCAGTACCCCCTCCGAGGGCTATGGCTACACCTTC
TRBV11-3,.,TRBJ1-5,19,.,CASSLAEPRTAHSNQPQHF,TGTGCCAGCAGCTTAGCTGAACCCCGGACAGCCCATAGCAATCAGCCCCAGCATTTT
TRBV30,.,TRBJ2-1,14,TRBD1,CASNPGQGRNEQFF,TGTGCCTCCAATCCGGGACAGGGAAGGAATGAGCAGTTCTTC
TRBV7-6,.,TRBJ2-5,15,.,CASRPFGGGGETQYF,TGTGCCAGCAGGCCCTTTGGGGGAGGCGGGGAGACCCAGTACTTC
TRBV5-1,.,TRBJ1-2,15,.,CASSLDPGGNYGYTF,TGCGCCAGCAGCTTGGATCCAGGTGGGAACTATGGCTACACCTTC
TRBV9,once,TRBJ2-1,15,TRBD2,CASSPRLAGNNEQFF,TGTGCCAGCAGCCCCCGACTAGCGGGGAACAATGAGCAGTTCTTC